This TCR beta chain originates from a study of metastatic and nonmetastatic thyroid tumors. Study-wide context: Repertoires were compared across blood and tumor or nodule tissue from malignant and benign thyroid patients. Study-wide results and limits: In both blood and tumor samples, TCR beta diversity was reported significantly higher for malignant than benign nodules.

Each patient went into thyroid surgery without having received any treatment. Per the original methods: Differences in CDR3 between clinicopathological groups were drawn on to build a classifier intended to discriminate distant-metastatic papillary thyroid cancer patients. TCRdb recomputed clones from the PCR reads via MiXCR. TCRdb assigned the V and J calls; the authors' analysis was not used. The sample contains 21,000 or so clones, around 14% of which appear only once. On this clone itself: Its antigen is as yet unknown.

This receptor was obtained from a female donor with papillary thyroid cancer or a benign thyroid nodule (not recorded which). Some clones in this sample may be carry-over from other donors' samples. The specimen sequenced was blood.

For the CDR3, the DNA is TGTGCCAGCTCACGCACCGACCGGAATCAGCCCCAGCATTTT. It specifies CASSRTDRNQPQHF. J is TRBJ1-5 and V is TRBV18; D is uncertain. The CDR3 extends over 14 amino acids. Germline-derived CDR1 and CDR2 are KGHSH and LQKENI. Deletions cut 4 bases from V and 4 bases from J, with 11 bases between.